This T cell receptor (beta chain) comes out of a study of Tregs in tolerant kidney transplant recipients (dated by TCRdb to about 2019). For the wider study: Other Treg samples came from a roughly 3-day mixed lymphocyte reaction with belatacept, some followed by an approximately 5-day donor restimulation, before sorting recipient CD4+CD25+CD127- cells. Several methods of expanding Tregs specific for an allogeneic donor were compared by TCRbeta repertoire sequencing in a few healthy controls. Antibodies distinguished recipient from donor cells when sorting primary belatacept mixed lymphocyte reaction cultures. The study applied TCRbeta sequencing to find donor-specific regulatory T cells before combined kidney and bone marrow transplantation and then followed those same cells after transplant. On the study overall, not on this receptor specifically: The most biologically relevant and donor-specific TCRbeta repertoire appeared to be identified by expanding Tregs with activated donor B cells. Although technical replication error seemed to be minimal, the question of biological reproducibility was not addressed directly. Because the study included only a small number of patients, the results must be confirmed in larger populations and under other immunosuppression protocols.

As concerns this clone: The target of this receptor is not known. Base qualities are missing; no much larger clone stands one base away.

A distance of 17 bases separates the germline ends of V and J, which lose 7 bases and 1 base respectively. The germline V gene supplies CDR1 SGHVS and CDR2 FQNEAQ. From the cysteine through the phenylalanine, the CDR3 covers 16 amino acids. The kept DNA is CDR3 alone, 48 bases in frame from the first base. Blood from healthy controls was obtained either as purchased buffy coats or from healthy volunteers. Healthy control blood was processed to PBMCs by Ficoll density gradient and cryopreserved, and patient PBMCs were collected before and after transplant. For TCRbeta CDR3 sequencing, genomic DNA from the sorted cells was extracted using the QIAGEN DNeasy Blood and Tissue Kit. High-throughput TCRbeta CDR3 sequencing was carried out commercially through immunoSEQ, with PCR amplification with bias correction and internal controls included. The study's own analysis went as follows. A unique productive TCRbeta sequence was defined by the CDR3 nucleotide sequence when primers matched, and otherwise by the CDR3 amino acid sequence together with the Vbeta and Jbeta genes. Donor-reactive sequences were defined as at least 5-fold expanded in CFSE-low cells versus unstimulated cells, with frequency of at least 0.01% in CFSE-low cells. Jensen-Shannon divergence calculated on the top 100 TCRbeta sequences ranked by frequency was used to measure repertoire divergence. For any sample with multiple sequencing runs, sorting error was corrected in each run separately before the runs were pooled. In TCRdb, the immuneACCESS table is reduced to in-frame sequences with V and J assigned. These tables do not hold every clone; where another copy was compared, an unresolved V gene accounts for under half, and the others remain unexplained. V and J calls and clone size are as listed in that table; D and trimming were resolved from the DNA. This sample comprises under 45,000 clones, nearly 97% of them detected only once. Approximately 0.4% of the sample is held by the ten biggest clonotypes.

The V and J segments used are TRBV7-8 and TRBJ1-3; a tentative D match to TRBD1 spans 6 bases. The specimen sequenced was Tregs from blood cultured with allogeneic cells. The receptor's source is a human donor in good health. CDR3 loop: CASTPRGVLSGNTIYF. The sequenced DNA is TGTGCCAGCACCCCGAGGGGGGTACTGTCTGGAAACACCATATATTTT.